This is a list of T cell receptor beta chains from one sample in a study of blood T cell repertoires in COVID-19. Generated by immunoSEQ multiplex PCR, the TCRdb table keeps only in-frame clones and is missing some. The data show 180,000 or so clones, less than 90% seen once. The sequencing sample was made of PBMCs or T cells enriched from blood (not recorded which). These receptors were obtained from a human donor with acute COVID-19. The donor label of this sample is uncertain. CDR3s include the opening cysteine and the closing phenylalanine or tryptophan. D genes are given only for firm matches. Only part of the rows carry a size: once, few, many, or a class if the clone is expanded.

D	J	V	size	DNA	CDR3
TRBD1	TRBJ2-2	TRBV15	NA	TGTGCCACCAGCAGCGAAGGACAGGGCGGTTTTACGAACACCGGGGAGCTGTTTTTT	CATSSEGQGGFTNTGELFF
NA	TRBJ1-5	TRBV15	NA	TGTGCCACCAGCAGAGATTTCGGACTCCTCTTGTGGCCCCAGCATTTT	CATSRDFGLLLWPQHF
NA	TRBJ1-1	TRBV18	NA	TGTGCCAGCTCACCAACCTCAGGGTCCCTAGGCACTGAAGCTTTCTTT	CASSPTSGSLGTEAFF
NA	TRBJ1-1	TRBV30	NA	TGTGCCTGGAGTGTACGTCCAGCGCGGACTGAAGCTTTCTTT	CAWSVRPARTEAFF
TRBD1	TRBJ2-2	TRBV29-1	NA	TGCAGCGTGAAGGACAGGGTGAACACCGGGGAGCTGTTTTTT	CSVKDRVNTGELFF
TRBD2	TRBJ2-1	TRBV5-5	NA	TGTGCCAGCAGCCCTGGGATCACCGGGACTAGGAAGAGCTCCTACAATGAGCAGTTCTTC	CASSPGITGTRKSSYNEQFF
TRBD2	TRBJ2-3	TRBV11-2	NA	TGTGCCAGCAGCTCCACGGCTAGCGGAGGTACGCAGTATTTT	CASSSTASGGTQYF
NA	TRBJ2-5	TRBV9	NA	TGTGCCAGCAGCGGGACTCCTCCGAGGGGGGGGGATGGAGAGACCCAGTACTTC	CASSGTPPRGGDGETQYF
TRBD1	TRBJ2-7	TRBV6-5	few	TGTGCCAGCAGTTTCCAACAGGGGGGCGAGCAGTACTTC	CASSFQQGGEQYF
TRBD1	TRBJ1-6	TRBV4-1	NA	TGCGCCAGCAGCCAAGACGGGACAGCGTCCGGGTCACCCCTCCACTTT	CASSQDGTASGSPLHF
TRBD1	TRBJ2-3	TRBV6-6	NA	TGTGCCAGCACTATACAGGGGGTACGGACAGATACGCAGTATTTT	CASTIQGVRTDTQYF
TRBD1	TRBJ1-3	TRBV30	few	TGTGCCTGGGATAGGGGGACAGGGGTTGACGGAAACACCATATATTTT	CAWDRGTGVDGNTIYF
NA	TRBJ2-3	TRBV9	NA	TGTGCCAGCAGTGGGACTCCCACAGATACGCAGTATTTT	CASSGTPTDTQYF
NA	TRBJ1-6	TRBV21-1	NA	TGTGCCAGCAGCAAAAGCGGGGACCTCAGGTTACCCCTCCACTTT	CASSKSGDLRLPLHF
TRBD1	TRBJ2-1	TRBV7-6	NA	TGTGCCAGCAGCTTACCGACAGGGCGTTACAATGAGCAGTTCTTC	CASSLPTGRYNEQFF
NA	TRBJ1-1	TRBV29-1	NA	TGCAGCGTTGGTGGCAGGGGAAATGAAGCTTTCTTT	CSVGGRGNEAFF
TRBD1	TRBJ1-2	TRBV30	NA	TGTGCCTGGCTAGGGACAGACTATTTCTATGGCTACACCTTC	CAWLGTDYFYGYTF
NA	TRBJ1-1	TRBV29-1	NA	TGCAGCGTTGATCGGAGCGCTGAAGCTTTCTTT	CSVDRSAEAFF
TRBD2	TRBJ2-1	TRBV3-1/TRBV3-2	NA	TGTGCCAGCAGCCGCGAGTTAGCGGGGGGGCCGTCTGAGCAGTTCTTC	CASSRELAGGPSEQFF
TRBD1	TRBJ1-2	TRBV5-5	NA	TGTGCCAGCAGCTTGGCGACAGGGCTTGACTATGGCTACACCTTC	CASSLATGLDYGYTF
TRBD2	TRBJ2-1	TRBV7-2	NA	TGTGCCAGCGGAAAACAGCGGGGGAGCTCCTACAATGAGCAGTTCTTC	CASGKQRGSSYNEQFF
NA	TRBJ1-1	TRBV5-6	NA	TGTGCCAGCAGCTTGGGGGGCGGCACTGAAGCTTTCTTT	CASSLGGGTEAFF
NA	TRBJ2-3	TRBV24-1	NA	TGTGCCACCAGTGATTTGAAGGACTCCGTCACAGATACGCAGTATTTT	CATSDLKDSVTDTQYF
TRBD1	TRBJ2-2	TRBV9	NA	TGTGCCAGCAGCAGAGGGACAGGGGTCGCCGGGGAGCTGTTTTTT	CASSRGTGVAGELFF
NA	TRBJ2-2	TRBV5-6	NA	TGTGCCAGCAGCTTGCACCTGGGGGCTACCGCGAACACCGGGGAGCTGTTTTTT	CASSLHLGATANTGELFF
NA	TRBJ1-3	TRBV30	NA	TGTGCCTCGGCACGGAGCTCTGGAAACACCATATATTTT	CASARSSGNTIYF
NA	TRBJ2-7	TRBV30	NA	TGTGCCTGGAGTGCCCACCAGTCCTACGAGCAGTACTTC	CAWSAHQSYEQYF
NA	TRBJ1-1	TRBV2	NA	TGTGCCAGCAGTGAAGCGAGTGGGCCAGACAATGAAGCTTTCTTT	CASSEASGPDNEAFF
NA	TRBJ1-2	TRBV20-1	NA	TGCAGTGTGCGCAGGGCAAATGGCTACACCTTC	CSVRRANGYTF
NA	TRBJ1-5	TRBV7-8	NA	TGTGCCAGCAGCTTGCTGTCCGTAGATCAGCCCCAGCATTTT	CASSLLSVDQPQHF
TRBD1	TRBJ2-5	TRBV7-2	NA	TGTGCCAGCAGCTCGGACAGGAGGGAGACCCAGTACTTC	CASSSDRRETQYF
NA	TRBJ1-2	TRBV30	NA	TGTGCCTGGAGTACCCAGGGGTACTATGGCTACACCTTC	CAWSTQGYYGYTF
TRBD1	TRBJ1-6	TRBV4-2	NA	TGTGCCAGCAGCCATTCGGGACAGGAGGAATTTAATTCACCCCTCCACTTT	CASSHSGQEEFNSPLHF
NA	TRBJ2-1	TRBV9	NA	TGTGCCAGCAGCGTAGAGTCTAGGCCCTACAATGAGCAGTTCTTC	CASSVESRPYNEQFF
TRBD1	TRBJ1-1	TRBV19	few	TGTGCCAGTACCCGGACAGGGGGAATGAACACTGAAGCTTTCTTT	CASTRTGGMNTEAFF
NA	TRBJ2-3	TRBV7-9	NA	TGTGCCAGCAGCTTAGGCGCGCTTCTGGATACGCAGTATTTT	CASSLGALLDTQYF
TRBD1	TRBJ1-1	TRBV9	NA	TGTGCCAGCAGCGGGAGGGGGACAGGGAACACTGAAGCTTTCTTT	CASSGRGTGNTEAFF
TRBD2	TRBJ2-1	TRBV5-1	NA	TGCGCCAGCAGCTTGGGACTCTCGAGCGGGGTAGGGAATGAGCAGTTCTTC	CASSLGLSSGVGNEQFF
NA	TRBJ1-1	TRBV29-1	NA	TGCAGCGTTTGTCGGGAGGACAGCCCGAACACTGAAGCTTTCTTT	CSVCREDSPNTEAFF
NA	TRBJ2-7	TRBV27	NA	TGTGCCAGCAGCCGGAAGGGGACATTGGGGGACGAGCAGTACTTC	CASSRKGTLGDEQYF
NA	TRBJ1-1	TRBV28	NA	TGTGCCAGCAGCTTAGCGGTCCAGGGCAAAACTTTCTTT	CASSLAVQGKTFF
NA	TRBJ1-5	TRBV19	NA	TGTGCCAGTAGAACCTCGCGGGAGGGGTGGCAGCCCCAGCATTTT	CASRTSREGWQPQHF
NA	TRBJ2-4	TRBV27	NA	TGTGCCAGCAGGCGAGGGGGGGAGCGAGCCAAAAACATTCAGTACTTC	CASRRGGERAKNIQYF
NA	TRBJ1-1	TRBV5-4	NA	TGTGCCAGCAGCTTGGGCCCGGGTTCGGGGAACACTGAAGCTTTCTTT	CASSLGPGSGNTEAFF
NA	TRBJ2-7	TRBV24-1	few	TGTGCCACCAGTGCGGGTAGCTACGAGCAGTACTTC	CATSAGSYEQYF
NA	TRBJ2-2	TRBV19	NA	TGTGCCAGCAAGCCGGGACTGGCGAACACCGGGGAGCTGTTTTTT	CASKPGLANTGELFF
TRBD1	TRBJ1-2	TRBV2	NA	TGTGCCAGCAGGGTCCAGGGGGCCAACTATGGCTACACCTTC	CASRVQGANYGYTF
TRBD2	TRBJ2-3	TRBV30	NA	TGTGCCTGGAGTACCCCTAGCGGGGGCGTCCCAGATACGCAGTATTTT	CAWSTPSGGVPDTQYF
NA	TRBJ1-2	TRBV27	NA	TGTGCCAGCAGTGGGGCAGGGCCTGGGGGCTACACCTTC	CASSGAGPGGYTF
TRBD1	TRBJ1-5	TRBV18	NA	TGTGCCAGCTCACCACAGGGGGCGTCTCAGCCCCAGCATTTT	CASSPQGASQPQHF
NA	TRBJ1-1	TRBV30	NA	TGTGCCTGGACCGGCGGCACCACTGAAGCTTTCTTT	CAWTGGTTEAFF
NA	TRBJ2-7	TRBV27	NA	TGTGCCAGCAGTGCCCAAGGAGGGTTGTACGAGCAGTACTTC	CASSAQGGLYEQYF
TRBD1	TRBJ1-2	TRBV27	NA	TGTGCCAGCAGTTGGACAGGGGGCACCTATGGCTACACCTTC	CASSWTGGTYGYTF
NA	TRBJ1-3	TRBV4-1	NA	TGCGCCAGCAGCCAACTGGGCTTCTCTGGAAACACCATATATTTT	CASSQLGFSGNTIYF
TRBD2	TRBJ2-3	TRBV4-1	NA	TGCGCCAGCAGCCTCCTGGGACTAGCGGGACTCACAGATACGCAGTATTTT	CASSLLGLAGLTDTQYF
NA	TRBJ2-7	TRBV21-1	NA	TGTGCCAGCAGGATAGGGACAGGGGGAATGGGCGAGCAGTACTTC	CASRIGTGGMGEQYF
TRBD1	TRBJ2-1	TRBV5-4	NA	TGTGCCAGCAGCTCAGCTCGGGACAGGGACCCGGAGCAGTTCTTC	CASSSARDRDPEQFF